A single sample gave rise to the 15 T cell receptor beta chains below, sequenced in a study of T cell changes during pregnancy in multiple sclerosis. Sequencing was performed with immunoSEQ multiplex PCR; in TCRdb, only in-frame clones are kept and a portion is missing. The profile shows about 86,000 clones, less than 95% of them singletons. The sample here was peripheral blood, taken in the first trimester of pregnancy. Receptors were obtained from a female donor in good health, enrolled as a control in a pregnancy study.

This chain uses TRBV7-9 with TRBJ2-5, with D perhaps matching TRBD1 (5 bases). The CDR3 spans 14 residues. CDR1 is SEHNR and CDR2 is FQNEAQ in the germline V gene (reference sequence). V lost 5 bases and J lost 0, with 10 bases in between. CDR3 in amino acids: CASSATAYQETQYF. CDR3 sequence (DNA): TGTGCCAGCAGCGCGACAGCGTACCAAGAGACCCAGTACTTC. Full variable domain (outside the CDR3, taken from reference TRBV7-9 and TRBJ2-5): DTGVSQNPRHKITKRGQNVTFRCDPISEHNRLYWYRQTLGQGPEFLTYFQNEAQLEKSRLLSDRFSAERPKGSFSTLEIQRTEQGDSAMYLCASSATAYQETQYFGPGTRLLVL.

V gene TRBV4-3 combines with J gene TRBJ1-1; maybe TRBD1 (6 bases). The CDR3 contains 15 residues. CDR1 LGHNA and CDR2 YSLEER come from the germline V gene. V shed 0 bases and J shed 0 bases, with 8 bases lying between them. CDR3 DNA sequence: TGCGCCAGCAGCCAAGATGAGGGGGTGAACACTGAAGCTTTCTTT. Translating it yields CASSQDEGVNTEAFF.

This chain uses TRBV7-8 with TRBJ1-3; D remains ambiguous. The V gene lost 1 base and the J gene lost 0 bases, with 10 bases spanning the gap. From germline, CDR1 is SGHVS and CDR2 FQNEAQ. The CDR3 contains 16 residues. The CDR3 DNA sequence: TGTGCCAGCAGCTTAGGAAGAGGGTTCTCTGGAAACACCATATATTTT. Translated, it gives CASSLGRGFSGNTIYF.

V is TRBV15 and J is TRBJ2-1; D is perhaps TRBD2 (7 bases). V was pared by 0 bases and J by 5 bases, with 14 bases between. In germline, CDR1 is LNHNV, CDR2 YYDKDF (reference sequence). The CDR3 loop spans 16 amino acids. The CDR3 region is CATSRDRRGRDNEQFF. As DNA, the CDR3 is TGTGCCACCAGCAGAGATAGGAGGGGGAGGGACAATGAGCAGTTCTTC.

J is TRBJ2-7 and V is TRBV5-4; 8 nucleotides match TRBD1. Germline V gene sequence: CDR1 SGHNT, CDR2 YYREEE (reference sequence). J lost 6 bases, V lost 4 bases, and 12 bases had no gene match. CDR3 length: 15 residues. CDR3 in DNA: TGTGCCAGCAGCCCCCCAAAGCTACAGGGGGTCGAGCAGTACTTC. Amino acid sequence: CASSPPKLQGVEQYF.

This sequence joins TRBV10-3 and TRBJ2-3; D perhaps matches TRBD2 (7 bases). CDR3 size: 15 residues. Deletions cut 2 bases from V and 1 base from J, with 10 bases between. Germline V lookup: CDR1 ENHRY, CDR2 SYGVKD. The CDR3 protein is CAISEPGGRTDTQYF. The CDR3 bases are TGTGCCATCAGTGAGCCGGGGGGCCGCACAGATACGCAGTATTTT.

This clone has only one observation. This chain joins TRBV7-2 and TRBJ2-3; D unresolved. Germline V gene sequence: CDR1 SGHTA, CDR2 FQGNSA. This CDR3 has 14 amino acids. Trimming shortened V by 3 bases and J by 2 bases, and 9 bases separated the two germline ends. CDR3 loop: CASSFIQHTDTQYF. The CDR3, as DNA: TGTGCCAGCAGCTTCATACAGCACACAGATACGCAGTATTTT.

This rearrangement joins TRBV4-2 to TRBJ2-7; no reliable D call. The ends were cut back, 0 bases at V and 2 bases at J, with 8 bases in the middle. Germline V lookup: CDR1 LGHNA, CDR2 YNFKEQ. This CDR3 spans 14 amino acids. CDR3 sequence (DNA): TGTGCCAGCAGCCAAGAGGGCTCAGCCTACGAGCAGTACTTC. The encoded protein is CASSQEGSAYEQYF.

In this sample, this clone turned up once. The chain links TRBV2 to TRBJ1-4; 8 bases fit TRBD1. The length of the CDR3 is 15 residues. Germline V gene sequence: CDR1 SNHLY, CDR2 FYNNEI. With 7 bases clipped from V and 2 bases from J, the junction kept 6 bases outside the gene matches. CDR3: CASTGQGATNEKLFF. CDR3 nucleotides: TGTGCCAGCACCGGACAGGGCGCTACTAATGAAAAACTGTTTTTT.

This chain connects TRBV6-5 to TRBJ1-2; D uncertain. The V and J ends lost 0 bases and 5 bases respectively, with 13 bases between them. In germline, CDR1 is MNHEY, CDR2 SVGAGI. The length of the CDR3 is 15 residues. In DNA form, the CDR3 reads TGTGCCAGCAGTTACTCGGGTCAAGGAGGATATGGCTACACCTTC. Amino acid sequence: CASSYSGQGGYGYTF.

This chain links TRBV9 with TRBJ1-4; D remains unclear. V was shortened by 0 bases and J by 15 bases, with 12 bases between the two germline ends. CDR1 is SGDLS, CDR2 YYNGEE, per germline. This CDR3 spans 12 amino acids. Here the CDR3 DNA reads TGTGCCAGCAGCGTAGGAGAGGGCAGATTGTTTTTT. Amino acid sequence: CASSVGEGRLFF.

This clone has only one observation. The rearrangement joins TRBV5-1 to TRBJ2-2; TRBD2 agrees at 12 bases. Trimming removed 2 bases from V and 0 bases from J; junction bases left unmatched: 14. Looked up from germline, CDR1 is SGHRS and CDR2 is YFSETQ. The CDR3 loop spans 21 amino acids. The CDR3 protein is CASSFRLAGGLRLSNTGELFF. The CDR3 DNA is TGCGCCAGCAGCTTCCGCCTAGCGGGGGGGCTCCGCCTCTCGAACACCGGGGAGCTGTTTTTT.

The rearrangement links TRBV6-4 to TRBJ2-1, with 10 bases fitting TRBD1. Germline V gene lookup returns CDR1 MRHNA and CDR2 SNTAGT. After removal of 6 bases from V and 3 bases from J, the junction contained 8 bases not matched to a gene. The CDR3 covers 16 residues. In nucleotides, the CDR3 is TGTGCCAGCAGCGGACAAGGGACAGGGGACTACAATGAGCAGTTCTTC. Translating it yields CASSGQGTGDYNEQFF.

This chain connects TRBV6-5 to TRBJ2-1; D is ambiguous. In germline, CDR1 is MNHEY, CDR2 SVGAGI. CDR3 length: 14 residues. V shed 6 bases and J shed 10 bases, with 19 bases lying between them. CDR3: CASSQTDGQPEQFF. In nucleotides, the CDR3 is TGTGCCAGCAGCCAAACGGATGGGCAGCCCGAGCAGTTCTTC.

Written as DNA, the CDR3 is TGTGCCAGCAGTGGTTTTAGCGGGGGGGCGGGTACGCAGTATTTT. Encoded protein: CASSGFSGGAGTQYF. The rearrangement joins TRBV2 to TRBJ2-3, with 11 bases lining up with TRBD2. The V segment lost 4 bases and the J segment 8 bases; nucleotides outside the gene matches: 8. Germline V CDR1 and CDR2: SNHLY, FYNNEI. The CDR3 sequence is 15 residues long. The full variable domain, rest sourced from reference TRBV2 and TRBJ2-3, is EPEVTQTPSHQVTQMGQEVILRCVPISNHLYFYWYRQILGQKVEFLVSFYNNEISEKSEIFDDQFSVERPDGSNFTLKIRSTKLEDSAMYFCASSGFSGGAGTQYFGPGTRLTVL.